This T cell receptor beta chain came from a study of CD8 T cells in Susac syndrome. As for this clonotype: The antigen is unknown.

Reverse transcription of about 0.5 to 1 ug RNA was carried out with random hexamers. The immunoSEQ assay covered 54 Vbeta and 13 Jbeta segments for CDR3. MiXCR was run by TCRdb on the immunoSEQ multiplex PCR reads, yielding one entry per CDR3 protein. The table shows some 120,000 distinct CDR3 sequences, with 90% to 95% occurring only once. TCR beta sequencing covered blood CD8+ and CD4+ T cells. Regarding the study as a whole: It was acknowledged in the study that the number of individuals who were included in its TCR sequencing and HLA analysis was relatively small.

The CDR3 has 17 residues. The J segment lost 4 bases and the V segment lost 2 bases, leaving 10 bases of the junction unmatched. The germline V gene encodes CDR1 MNHEY and CDR2 SVGAGI. The source is a human donor in good health. The V gene is TRBV6-5, the J gene TRBJ1-3, with 8 bases fitting TRBD1. Sequenced sample: CD4+ T cells from PBMCs. Written as DNA, the CDR3 is TGTGCCAGCAGTTACACCATATCAGGGGGCGCCGGAAACACCATATATTTT. This encodes CASSYTISGGAGNTIYF.